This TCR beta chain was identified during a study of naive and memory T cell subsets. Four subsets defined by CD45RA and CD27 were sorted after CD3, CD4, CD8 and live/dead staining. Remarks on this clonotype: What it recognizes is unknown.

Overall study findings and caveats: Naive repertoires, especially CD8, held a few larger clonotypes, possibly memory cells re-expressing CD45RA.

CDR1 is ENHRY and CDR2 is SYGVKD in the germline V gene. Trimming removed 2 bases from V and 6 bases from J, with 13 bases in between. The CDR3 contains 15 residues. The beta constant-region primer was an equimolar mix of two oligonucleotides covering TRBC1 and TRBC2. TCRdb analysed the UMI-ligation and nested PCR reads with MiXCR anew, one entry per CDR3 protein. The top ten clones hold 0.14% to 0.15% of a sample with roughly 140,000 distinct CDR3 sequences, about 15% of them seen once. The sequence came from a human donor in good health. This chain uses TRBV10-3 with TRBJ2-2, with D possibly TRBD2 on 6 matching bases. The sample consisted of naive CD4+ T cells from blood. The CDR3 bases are TGTGCCATCAGTGAGACTAGCTTAAAGTCCGGGGAGCTGTTTTTT. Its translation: CAISETSLKSGELFF.